The sequence of this T cell receptor (beta chain) was determined in a study of T-cell memory formation after mild COVID-19. V was cut by 1 base and J by 7 bases, with 8 bases left in between. CDR1 is SEHNR, CDR2 FQNEAQ, per germline (reference sequence). The CDR3 contains 13 residues. TCRdb redid the calling of the 5' RACE reads with MiXCR, one entry per CDR3 protein. The profile shows roughly 52,000 distinct CDR3 sequences, approximately 9.5% of them singletons. The clonotype comes from a man aged 18 to 35 who had mild COVID-19 (a few samples of this study predate the infection). Cell type and time point are not known. The chain employs TRBV7-9 and TRBJ1-3; D gene unclear. The sequencing input was PBMCs or a T cell subset sorted from them (not recorded which). Here the CDR3 DNA reads TGTGCCAGCAGCTTAGGGGCGGAGAACACCATATATTTT. This encodes CASSLGAENTIYF.